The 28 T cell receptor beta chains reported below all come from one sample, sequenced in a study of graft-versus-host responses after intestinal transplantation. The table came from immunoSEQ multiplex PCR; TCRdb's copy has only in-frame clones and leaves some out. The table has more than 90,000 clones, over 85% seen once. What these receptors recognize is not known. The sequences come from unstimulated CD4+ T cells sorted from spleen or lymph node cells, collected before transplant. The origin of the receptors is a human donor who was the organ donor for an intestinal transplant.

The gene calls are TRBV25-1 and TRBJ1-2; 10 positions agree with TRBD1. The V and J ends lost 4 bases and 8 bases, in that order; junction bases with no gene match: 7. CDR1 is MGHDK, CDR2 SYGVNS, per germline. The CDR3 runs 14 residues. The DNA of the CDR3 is TGTGCCAGCAGTGCCAATCGGGACAGGGGCGGCTACACCTTC. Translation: CASSANRDRGGYTF.

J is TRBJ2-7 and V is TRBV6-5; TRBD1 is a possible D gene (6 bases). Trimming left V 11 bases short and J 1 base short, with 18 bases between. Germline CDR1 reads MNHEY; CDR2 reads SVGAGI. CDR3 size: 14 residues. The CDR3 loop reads CASIYRVDSYEQYF. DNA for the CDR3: TGTGCCTCCATCTACAGGGTGGATTCCTACGAGCAGTACTTC.

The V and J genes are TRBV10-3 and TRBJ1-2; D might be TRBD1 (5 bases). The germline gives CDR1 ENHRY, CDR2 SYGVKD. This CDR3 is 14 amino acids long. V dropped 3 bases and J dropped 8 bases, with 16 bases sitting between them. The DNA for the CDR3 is TGTGCCATCAGTGAAACAGGTTCCTCTCGGGGCTACACCTTC. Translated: CAISETGSSRGYTF.

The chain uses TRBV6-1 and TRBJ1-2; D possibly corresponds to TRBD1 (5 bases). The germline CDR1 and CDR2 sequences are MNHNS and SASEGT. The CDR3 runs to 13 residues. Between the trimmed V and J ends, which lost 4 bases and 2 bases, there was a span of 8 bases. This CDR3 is CASSVRQNYGYTF. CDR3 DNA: TGTGCCAGCAGTGTTCGACAGAACTATGGCTACACCTTC.

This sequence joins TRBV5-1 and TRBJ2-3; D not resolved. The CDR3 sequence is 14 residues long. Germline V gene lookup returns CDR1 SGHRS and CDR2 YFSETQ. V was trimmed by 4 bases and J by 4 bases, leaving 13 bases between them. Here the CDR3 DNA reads TGCGCCAGCAGCAATACAGCTCCCCCAGATACGCAGTATTTT. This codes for CASSNTAPPDTQYF.

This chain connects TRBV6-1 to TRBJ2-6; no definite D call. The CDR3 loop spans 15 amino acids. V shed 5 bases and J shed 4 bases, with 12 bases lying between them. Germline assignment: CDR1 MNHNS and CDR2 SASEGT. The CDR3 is CASSPRERGANVLTF. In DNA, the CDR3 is TGTGCCAGCAGTCCTCGTGAGAGGGGGGCCAACGTCCTGACTTTC.

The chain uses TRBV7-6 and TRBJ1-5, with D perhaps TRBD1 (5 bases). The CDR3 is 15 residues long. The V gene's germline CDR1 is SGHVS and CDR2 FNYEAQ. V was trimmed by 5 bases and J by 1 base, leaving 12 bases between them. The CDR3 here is CASSPGHGSNQPQHF. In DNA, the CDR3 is TGTGCCAGCAGCCCCGGACACGGCAGCAATCAGCCCCAGCATTTT.

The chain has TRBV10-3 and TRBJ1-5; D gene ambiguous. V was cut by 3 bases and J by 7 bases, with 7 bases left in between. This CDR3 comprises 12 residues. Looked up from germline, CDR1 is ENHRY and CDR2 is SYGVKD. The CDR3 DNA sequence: TGTGCCATCAGTGACAGGAACCAGCCCCAGCATTTT. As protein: CAISDRNQPQHF.

The CDR3 protein is CASSRMGGLAQETQYF. The DNA of the CDR3 is TGTGCCAGCAGCCGGATGGGAGGACTAGCCCAAGAGACCCAGTACTTC. The rearrangement uses TRBV7-3 and TRBJ2-5; 8 bases are a match to TRBD2. The CDR3 covers 16 residues. After removal of 5 bases from V and 1 base from J, the junction contained 9 bases not matched to a gene. Germline V gene sequence: CDR1 SGHTA, CDR2 FQGTGA.

The CDR3 protein is CASSLGQTPKNEKLFF. The CDR3 nucleotides are TGTGCCAGCAGTCTCGGACAGACCCCGAAGAATGAAAAACTGTTTTTT. V and J are TRBV28 and TRBJ1-4; TRBD1 might be the D (6 bases). Trimming cost V 5 bases and J 5 bases, with 18 bases left between them. CDR3 length: 16 amino acids. The germline CDR1 and CDR2 sequences are MDHEN and SYDVKM.

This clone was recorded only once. The CDR3 spells CAISGTSGIGETQYF. The CDR3 DNA reads as TGTGCCATCAGTGGGACTAGCGGGATTGGAGAGACCCAGTACTTC. The chain employs TRBV10-3 and TRBJ2-5, with TRBD2 identical over 12 bases. The CDR3 sequence is 15 residues long. V lost 4 bases and J lost 4; bases outside the gene matches: 4. From germline, CDR1 is ENHRY and CDR2 SYGVKD.

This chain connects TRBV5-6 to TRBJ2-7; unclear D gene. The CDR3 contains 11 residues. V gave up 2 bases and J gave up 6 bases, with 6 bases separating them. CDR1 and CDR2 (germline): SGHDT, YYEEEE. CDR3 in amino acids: CASSLGPEQYF. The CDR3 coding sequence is TGTGCCAGCAGCTTAGGTCCCGAGCAGTACTTC.

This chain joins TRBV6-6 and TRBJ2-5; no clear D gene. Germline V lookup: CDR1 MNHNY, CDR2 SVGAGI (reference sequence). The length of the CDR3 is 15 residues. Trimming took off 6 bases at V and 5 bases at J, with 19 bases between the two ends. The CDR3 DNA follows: TGTGCCAGCAGACCTCCCGGCGGCTTCGGGGAGACCCAGTACTTC. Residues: CASRPPGGFGETQYF.

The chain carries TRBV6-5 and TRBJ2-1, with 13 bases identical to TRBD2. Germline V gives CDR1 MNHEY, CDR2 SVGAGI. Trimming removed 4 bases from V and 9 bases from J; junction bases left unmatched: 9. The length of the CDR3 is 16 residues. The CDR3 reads CASSSLLAGGVGEQFF. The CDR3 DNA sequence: TGTGCCAGCAGTTCCCTACTAGCGGGAGGGGTCGGTGAGCAGTTCTTC.

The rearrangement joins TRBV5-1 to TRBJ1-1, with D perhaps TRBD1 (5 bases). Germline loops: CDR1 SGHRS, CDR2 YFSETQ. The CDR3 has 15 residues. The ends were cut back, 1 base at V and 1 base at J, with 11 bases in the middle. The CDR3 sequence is CASSLTLGQNTEAFF. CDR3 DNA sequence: TGCGCCAGCAGCTTGACGCTTGGACAGAACACTGAAGCTTTCTTT.

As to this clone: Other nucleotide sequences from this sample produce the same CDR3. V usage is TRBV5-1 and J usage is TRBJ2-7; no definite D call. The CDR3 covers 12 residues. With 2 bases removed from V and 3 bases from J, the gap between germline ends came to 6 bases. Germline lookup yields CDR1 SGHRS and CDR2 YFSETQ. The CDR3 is CASSFLGYEQYF. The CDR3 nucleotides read TGCGCCAGCAGCTTTCTAGGCTACGAGCAGTACTTC.

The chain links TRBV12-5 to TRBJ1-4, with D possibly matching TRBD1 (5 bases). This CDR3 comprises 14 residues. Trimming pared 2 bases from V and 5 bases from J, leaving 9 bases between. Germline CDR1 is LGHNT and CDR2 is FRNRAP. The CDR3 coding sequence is TGTGCTAGTGGTTTGTCGGGGGTAAATGAAAAACTGTTTTTT. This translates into CASGLSGVNEKLFF.

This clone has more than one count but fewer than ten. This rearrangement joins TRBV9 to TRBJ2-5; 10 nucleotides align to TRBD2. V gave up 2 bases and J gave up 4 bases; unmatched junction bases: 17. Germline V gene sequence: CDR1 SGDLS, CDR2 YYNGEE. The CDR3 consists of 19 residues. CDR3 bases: TGTGCCAGCAGCGTGTCTACAAGCGGGAGGGCTGATAGGGGAGAGACCCAGTACTTC. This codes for CASSVSTSGRADRGETQYF.

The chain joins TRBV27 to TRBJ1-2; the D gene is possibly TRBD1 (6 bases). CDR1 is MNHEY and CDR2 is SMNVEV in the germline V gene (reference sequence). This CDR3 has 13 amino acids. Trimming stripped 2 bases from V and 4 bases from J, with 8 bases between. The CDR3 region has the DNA TGTGCCAGCAGTTTAACAGGGATCTATGGCTACACCTTC. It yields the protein CASSLTGIYGYTF.

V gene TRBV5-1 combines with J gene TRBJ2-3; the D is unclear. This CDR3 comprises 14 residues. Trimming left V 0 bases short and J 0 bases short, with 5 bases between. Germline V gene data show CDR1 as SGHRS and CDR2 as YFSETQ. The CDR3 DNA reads TGCGCCAGCAGCTTGGGGCAAAGCACAGATACGCAGTATTTT. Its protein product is CASSLGQSTDTQYF.

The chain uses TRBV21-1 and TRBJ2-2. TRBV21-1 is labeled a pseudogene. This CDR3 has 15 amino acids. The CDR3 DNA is TGTGCCAGCAGCAAACTTCGGGCGGCCACCGGGGAGCTGTTTTTT. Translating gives CASSKLRAATGELFF.

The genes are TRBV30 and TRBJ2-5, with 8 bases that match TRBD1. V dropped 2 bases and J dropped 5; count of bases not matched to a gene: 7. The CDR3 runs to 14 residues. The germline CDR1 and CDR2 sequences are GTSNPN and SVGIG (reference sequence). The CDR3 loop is CAWSRTGSSETQYF. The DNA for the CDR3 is TGTGCCTGGAGTAGGACAGGGAGTAGCGAGACCCAGTACTTC. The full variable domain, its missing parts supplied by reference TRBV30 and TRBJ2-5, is SQTIHQWPATLVQPVGSPLSLECTVEGTSNPNLYWYRQAAGRGLQLLFYSVGIGQISSEVPQNLSASRPQDRQFILSSKKLLLSDSGFYLCAWSRTGSSETQYFGPGTRLLVL.

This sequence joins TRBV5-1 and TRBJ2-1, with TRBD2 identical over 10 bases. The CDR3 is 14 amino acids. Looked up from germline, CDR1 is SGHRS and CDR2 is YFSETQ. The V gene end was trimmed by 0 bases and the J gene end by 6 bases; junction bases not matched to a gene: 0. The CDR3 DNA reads TGCGCCAGCAGCTTGGGACTAGCGGGCAATGAGCAGTTCTTC. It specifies CASSLGLAGNEQFF.

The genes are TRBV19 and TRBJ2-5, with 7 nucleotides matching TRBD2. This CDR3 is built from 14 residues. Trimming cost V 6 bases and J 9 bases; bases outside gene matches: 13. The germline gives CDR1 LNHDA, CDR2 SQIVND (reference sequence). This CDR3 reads CASSPPTLREAQYF. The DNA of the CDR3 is TGTGCCAGTAGCCCCCCGACCCTCCGGGAGGCCCAGTACTTC.

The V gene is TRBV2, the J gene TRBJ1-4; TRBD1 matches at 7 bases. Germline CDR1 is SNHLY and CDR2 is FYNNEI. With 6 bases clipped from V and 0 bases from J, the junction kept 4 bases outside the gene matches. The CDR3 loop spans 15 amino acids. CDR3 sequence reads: CASRGDSATNEKLFF. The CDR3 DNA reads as TGTGCCAGCAGAGGGGACAGCGCAACTAATGAAAAACTGTTTTTT.

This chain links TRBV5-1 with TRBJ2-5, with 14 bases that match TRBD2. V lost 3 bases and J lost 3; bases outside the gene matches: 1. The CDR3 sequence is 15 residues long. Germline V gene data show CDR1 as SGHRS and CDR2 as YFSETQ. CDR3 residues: CASSSGLAGEETQYF. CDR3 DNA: TGCGCCAGCAGCTCGGGACTAGCGGGAGAAGAGACCCAGTACTTC. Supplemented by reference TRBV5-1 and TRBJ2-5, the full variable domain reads KAGVTQTPRYLIKTRGQQVTLSCSPISGHRSVSWYQQTPGQGLQFLFEYFSETQRNKGNFPGRFSGRQFSNSRSEMNVSTLELGDSALYLCASSSGLAGEETQYFGPGTRLLVL.

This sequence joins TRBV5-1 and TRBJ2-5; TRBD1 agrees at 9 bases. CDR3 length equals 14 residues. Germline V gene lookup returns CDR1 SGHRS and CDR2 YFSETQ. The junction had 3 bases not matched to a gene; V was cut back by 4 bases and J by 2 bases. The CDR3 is CASSLQGAQETQYF. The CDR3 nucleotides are TGCGCCAGCAGCCTACAGGGGGCGCAAGAGACCCAGTACTTC. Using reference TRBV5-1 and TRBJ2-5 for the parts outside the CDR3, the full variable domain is KAGVTQTPRYLIKTRGQQVTLSCSPISGHRSVSWYQQTPGQGLQFLFEYFSETQRNKGNFPGRFSGRQFSNSRSEMNVSTLELGDSALYLCASSLQGAQETQYFGPGTRLLVL.

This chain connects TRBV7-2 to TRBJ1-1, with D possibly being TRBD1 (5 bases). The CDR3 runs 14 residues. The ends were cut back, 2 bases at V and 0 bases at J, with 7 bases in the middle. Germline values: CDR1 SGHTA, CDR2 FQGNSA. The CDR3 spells CASSLTRVNTEAFF. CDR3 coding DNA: TGTGCCAGCAGCTTAACCAGGGTGAACACTGAAGCTTTCTTT.